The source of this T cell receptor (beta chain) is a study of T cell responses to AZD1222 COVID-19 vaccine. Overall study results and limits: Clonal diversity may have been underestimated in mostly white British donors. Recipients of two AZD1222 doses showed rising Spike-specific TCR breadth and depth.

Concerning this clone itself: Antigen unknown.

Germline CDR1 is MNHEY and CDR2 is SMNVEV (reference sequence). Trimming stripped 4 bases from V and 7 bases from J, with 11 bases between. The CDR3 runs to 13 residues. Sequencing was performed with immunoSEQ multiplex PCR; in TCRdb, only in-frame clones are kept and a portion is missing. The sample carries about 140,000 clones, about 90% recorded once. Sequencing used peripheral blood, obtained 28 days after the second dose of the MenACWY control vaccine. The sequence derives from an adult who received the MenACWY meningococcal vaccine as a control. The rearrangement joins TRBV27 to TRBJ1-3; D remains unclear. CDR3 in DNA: TGTGCCAGCAGTTCTCCAGTAACTAACACCATATATTTT. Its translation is CASSSPVTNTIYF.